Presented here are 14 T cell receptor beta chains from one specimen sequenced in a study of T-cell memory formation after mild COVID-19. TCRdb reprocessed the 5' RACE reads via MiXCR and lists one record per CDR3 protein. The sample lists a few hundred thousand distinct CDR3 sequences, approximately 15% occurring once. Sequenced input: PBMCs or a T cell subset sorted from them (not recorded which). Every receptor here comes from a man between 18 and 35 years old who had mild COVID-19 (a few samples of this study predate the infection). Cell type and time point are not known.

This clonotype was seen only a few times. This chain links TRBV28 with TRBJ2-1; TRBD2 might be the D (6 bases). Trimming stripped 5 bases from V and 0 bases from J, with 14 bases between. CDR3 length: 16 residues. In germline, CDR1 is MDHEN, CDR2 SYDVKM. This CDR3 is CASSMAGSSSYNEQFF. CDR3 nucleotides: TGTGCCAGCAGTATGGCGGGGTCAAGCTCCTACAATGAGCAGTTCTTC.

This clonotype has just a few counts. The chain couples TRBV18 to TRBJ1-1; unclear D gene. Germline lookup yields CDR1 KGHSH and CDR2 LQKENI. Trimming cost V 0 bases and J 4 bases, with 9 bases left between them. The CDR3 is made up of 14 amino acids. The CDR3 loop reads CASSPPPRGTEAFF. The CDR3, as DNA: TGTGCCAGCTCACCACCCCCCCGGGGCACTGAAGCTTTCTTT.

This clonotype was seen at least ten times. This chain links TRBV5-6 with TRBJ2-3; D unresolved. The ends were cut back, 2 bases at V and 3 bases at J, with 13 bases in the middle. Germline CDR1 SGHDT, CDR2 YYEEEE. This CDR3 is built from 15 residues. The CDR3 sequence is CASSFETLLTDTQYF. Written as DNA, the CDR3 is TGTGCCAGCAGCTTTGAGACACTACTTACAGATACGCAGTATTTT.

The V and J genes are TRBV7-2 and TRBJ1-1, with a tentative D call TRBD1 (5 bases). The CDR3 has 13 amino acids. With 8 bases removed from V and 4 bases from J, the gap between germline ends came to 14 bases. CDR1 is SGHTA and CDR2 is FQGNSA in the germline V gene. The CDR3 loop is CASGQRGITEAFF. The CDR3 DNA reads TGTGCCAGCGGCCAGCGGGGGATCACTGAAGCTTTCTTT.

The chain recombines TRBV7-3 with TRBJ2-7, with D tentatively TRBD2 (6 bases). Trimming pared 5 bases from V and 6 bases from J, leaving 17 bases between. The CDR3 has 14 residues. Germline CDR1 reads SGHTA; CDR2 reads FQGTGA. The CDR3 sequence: CASSQDSAGGEQYF. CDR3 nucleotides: TGTGCCAGCAGCCAAGACAGCGCCGGGGGCGAGCAGTACTTC.

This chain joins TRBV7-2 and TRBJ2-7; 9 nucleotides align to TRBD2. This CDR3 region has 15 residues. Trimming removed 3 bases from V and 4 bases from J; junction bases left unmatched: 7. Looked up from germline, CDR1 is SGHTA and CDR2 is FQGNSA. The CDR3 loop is CASSFSPSGEYEQYV. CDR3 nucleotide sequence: TGTGCCAGCAGCTTTAGCCCTAGCGGGGAATACGAGCAGTACGTC.

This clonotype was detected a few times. Here the CDR3 DNA reads TGCGCCAGCACCGAGCCAGGAACAAGTGGTAATTCACCCCTCCACTTT. Protein sequence: CASTEPGTSGNSPLHF. This sequence joins TRBV5-1 and TRBJ1-6; D remains unclear. Germline CDR1 SGHRS, CDR2 YFSETQ. Trimming pared 6 bases from V and 6 bases from J, leaving 19 bases between. The CDR3 is made up of 16 amino acids.

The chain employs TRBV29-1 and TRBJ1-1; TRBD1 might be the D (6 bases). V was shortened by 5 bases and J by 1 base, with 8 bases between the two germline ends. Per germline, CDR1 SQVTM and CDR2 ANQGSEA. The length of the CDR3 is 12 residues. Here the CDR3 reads CSVPQGNTEAFF. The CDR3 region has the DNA TGCAGCGTTCCACAGGGGAACACTGAAGCTTTCTTT.

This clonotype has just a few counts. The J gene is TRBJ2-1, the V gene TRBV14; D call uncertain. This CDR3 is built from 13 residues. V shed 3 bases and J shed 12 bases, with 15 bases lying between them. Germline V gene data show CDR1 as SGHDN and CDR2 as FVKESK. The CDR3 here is CASSQVPASGQFF. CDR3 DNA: TGTGCCAGCAGCCAGGTGCCGGCCTCCGGGCAGTTCTTC.

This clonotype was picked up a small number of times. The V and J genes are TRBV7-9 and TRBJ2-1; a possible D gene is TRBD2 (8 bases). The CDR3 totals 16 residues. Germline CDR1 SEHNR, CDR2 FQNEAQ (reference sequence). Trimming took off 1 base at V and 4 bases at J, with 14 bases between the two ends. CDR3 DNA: TGTGCCAGCAGCTTAGATAGCGGGGACAGTTACAATGAGCAGTTCTTC. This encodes CASSLDSGDSYNEQFF.

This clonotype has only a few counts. The CDR3 region is CASSKVNDGTGSYNEQFF. In nucleotides, the CDR3 is TGTGCCAGCAGCAAAGTTAACGACGGGACAGGCTCCTACAATGAGCAGTTCTTC. The chain combines TRBV21-1 with TRBJ2-1; the table names TRBD1, a call not compared with the DNA. TRBV21-1 represents a pseudogene. The CDR3 has 18 residues.

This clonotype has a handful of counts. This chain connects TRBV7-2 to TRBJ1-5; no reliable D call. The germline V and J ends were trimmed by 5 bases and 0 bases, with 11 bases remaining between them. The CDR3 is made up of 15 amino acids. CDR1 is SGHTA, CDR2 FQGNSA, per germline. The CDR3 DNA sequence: TGTGCCAGCAGCCCGGGGATTTCTAGCAATCAGCCCCAGCATTTT. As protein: CASSPGISSNQPQHF.

This CDR3 reads CSVNPGTSTDTQYF. The CDR3 bases are TGCAGTGTTAATCCGGGCACTAGCACAGATACGCAGTATTTT. The chain employs TRBV20-1 and TRBJ2-3, with unresolved D. CDR3 size: 14 residues. V was trimmed by 7 bases and J by 0 bases, leaving 14 bases between them. Germline V gene lookup returns CDR1 DFQATT and CDR2 SNEGSKA (reference sequence).

The CDR3 region is CASGRGQGVRNEQFF. CDR3 sequence (DNA): TGTGCTAGTGGACGGGGACAGGGGGTGCGGAATGAGCAGTTCTTC. The chain joins TRBV12-5 to TRBJ2-1, with TRBD1 matching over 11 bases. V gave up 6 bases and J gave up 7 bases; unmatched junction bases: 8. The CDR3 is made up of 15 amino acids. CDR1 and CDR2 (germline): LGHNT, FRNRAP. The full variable domain, in which reference TRBV12-5 and TRBJ2-1 provide the parts outside the CDR3, is DARVTQTPRHKVTEMGQEVTMRCQPILGHNTVFWYRQTMMQGLELLAYFRNRAPLDDSGMPKDRFSAEMPDATLATLKIQPSEPRDSAVYFCASGRGQGVRNEQFFGPGTRLTVL.